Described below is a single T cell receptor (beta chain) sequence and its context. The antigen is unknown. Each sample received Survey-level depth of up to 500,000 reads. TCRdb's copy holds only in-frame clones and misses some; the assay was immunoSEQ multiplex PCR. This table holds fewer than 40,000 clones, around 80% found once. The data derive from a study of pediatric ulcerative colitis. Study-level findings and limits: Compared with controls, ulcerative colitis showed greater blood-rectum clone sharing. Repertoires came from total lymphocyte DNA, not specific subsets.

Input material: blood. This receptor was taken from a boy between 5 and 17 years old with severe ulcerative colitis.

CDR3 in DNA: TGTGCCAGCAGCCCCGGGACCCATGAGCAGTTCTTC. This encodes CASSPGTHEQFF. The chain carries TRBV11-2 and TRBJ2-1, with D perhaps being TRBD1 or TRBD2 (5 bases each). From germline, CDR1 is SGHAT and CDR2 FQNNGV. Trimming removed 5 bases at V and 8 bases at J, with 10 bases between. This CDR3 has 12 amino acids.